These 24 T cell receptor beta chains share one sample of origin, sequenced in a study of cytomegalovirus exposure and HLA in healthy donors (dated by TCRdb to between 2016 and 2019). The receptor library was made with the immunoSEQ multiplex PCR assay. A mixture of 60 forward primers for TCR Vbeta segments and 13 reverse primers for TCR Jbeta segments was used in the multiplex PCR. TCRdb took this table from immuneACCESS and kept in-frame rearrangements with V and J called. Such tables lack part of the clones; where checked against another copy, unresolved V genes explain under half of the gap, and the rest is unexplained. This sample's table carries just over 200,000 clones. 0.9% to 1.4% of the sample rests with the top ten. Sequencing input: PBMCs. These receptor sequences come from a girl aged 2-10 years in good health and CMV-seropositive.

The chain joins TRBV18 to TRBJ1-4, with D perhaps TRBD1 (5 bases). CDR3 length: 13 residues. CDR1 KGHSH and CDR2 LQKENI come from the germline V gene. V lost 4 bases and J 8 bases, leaving 11 bases between the germline ends. The CDR3 sequence is CASSQGLGEKLFF. The CDR3 region has the DNA TGTGCCAGCTCACAGGGACTCGGAGAAAAACTGTTTTTT.

The chain joins TRBV18 to TRBJ2-5, with 7 nucleotides matching TRBD2. The CDR3 contains 14 residues. J lost 1 base, V lost 3 bases, and 2 bases had no gene match. Per germline, CDR1 KGHSH and CDR2 LQKENI. In DNA form, the CDR3 reads TGTGCCAGCTCACCCCGGACTAGCCAAGAGACCCAGTACTTC. Encoded protein: CASSPRTSQETQYF.

The chain carries TRBV5-4 and TRBJ2-3; 8 bases align to TRBD1. Germline assignment: CDR1 SGHNT and CDR2 YYREEE (reference sequence). The ends lost 1 base at V and 2 bases at J; junction bases unmatched: 3. The CDR3 loop spans 15 amino acids. CDR3 sequence reads: CASSLTGGPTDTQYF. CDR3 nucleotide sequence: TGTGCCAGCAGCTTGACAGGGGGGCCCACAGATACGCAGTATTTT.

The J gene is TRBJ1-2, the V gene TRBV19, with 8 bases aligning to TRBD1. Germline assignment: CDR1 LNHDA and CDR2 SQIVND (reference sequence). V lost 6 bases and J lost 4; bases outside the gene matches: 4. The CDR3 totals 13 residues. This CDR3 is CASSRTGSYGYTF. As DNA, the CDR3 is TGTGCCAGTAGCCGGACAGGGTCCTATGGCTACACCTTC.

The CDR3, as DNA: TGCGCCAGCAAACCCGGGGCTAGCGGGAGAAATAAAGAGACCCAGTACTTC. Translated: CASKPGASGRNKETQYF. This chain connects TRBV5-1 to TRBJ2-5, with 10 bases matching TRBD2. The CDR3 has 17 amino acids. CDR1 and CDR2 from the germline V gene are SGHRS and YFSETQ. J gave up 3 bases and V 6 bases, and 14 bases lay outside the gene matches.

The J gene is TRBJ2-5, the V gene TRBV27; the match to TRBD1 covers 8 bases. Germline CDR1 is MNHEY and CDR2 is SMNVEV (reference sequence). This CDR3 has 14 amino acids. Losses at the gene ends were 6 bases for V and 5 bases for J; bases not matched to a gene: 8. The CDR3 is CASRQTGVGETQYF. The CDR3 DNA reads TGTGCCAGCAGACAGACAGGGGTTGGTGAGACCCAGTACTTC.

CDR3 amino acids: CASSIEAPRTNEKLFF. CDR3 DNA sequence: TGTGCCAGTAGTATAGAGGCGCCGCGGACTAATGAAAAACTGTTTTTT. J is TRBJ1-4 and V is TRBV19; unclear D gene. The germline V and J ends were trimmed by 0 bases and 2 bases, with 10 bases remaining between them. The V gene's germline CDR1 is LNHDA and CDR2 SQIVND (reference sequence). The length of the CDR3 is 16 residues.

This chain links TRBV7-2 with TRBJ2-2; 7 bases are a match to TRBD2. CDR1 is SGHTA and CDR2 is FQGNSA in the germline V gene. J gave up 4 bases and V 4 bases, and 6 bases lay outside the gene matches. This CDR3 spans 15 amino acids. The CDR3 spells CASSSGTKRTGELFF. CDR3 nucleotide sequence: TGTGCCAGCAGCTCCGGGACTAAACGCACCGGGGAGCTGTTTTTT.

The chain's CDR3 is CSAGQLFTDTQYF. For the CDR3, the DNA is TGCAGCGCCGGACAGCTTTTCACAGATACGCAGTATTTT. The chain combines TRBV29-1 with TRBJ2-3; TRBD1 is a possible D gene (6 bases). CDR3 size: 13 residues. The V and J ends lost 7 bases and 2 bases respectively, with 13 bases between them. Germline V gene lookup returns CDR1 SQVTM and CDR2 ANQGSEA.

CDR3 nucleotides: TGTGCCAGCAGCTTGGCCGCCGCGGTCGAGCAGTACTTC. This gives the protein CASSLAAAVEQYF. This chain joins TRBV5-4 and TRBJ2-7, with D unresolved. The CDR3 extends over 13 amino acids. CDR1 is SGHNT and CDR2 is YYREEE in the germline V gene (reference sequence). The V gene lost 0 bases and the J gene lost 6 bases, with 10 bases spanning the gap. The entire variable domain, with the rest obtained from reference TRBV5-4 and TRBJ2-7, is as follows: ETGVTQSPTHLIKTRGQQVTLRCSSQSGHNTVSWYQQALGQGPQFIFQYYREEENGRGNFPPRFSGLQFPNYSSELNVNALELDDSALYLCASSLAAAVEQYFGPGTRLTVT.

The J gene is TRBJ1-5, the V gene TRBV28; D unresolved. The CDR3 is made up of 15 amino acids. Trimming removed 7 bases at V and 0 bases at J, with 13 bases between. Germline CDR1 is MDHEN and CDR2 is SYDVKM. The CDR3 sequence is CASTQRPVSNQPQHF. The CDR3 DNA sequence: TGTGCCAGCACCCAGCGGCCCGTTAGCAATCAGCCCCAGCATTTT.

This chain uses TRBV7-9 with TRBJ1-1; the D gene is possibly TRBD1 (6 bases). Germline lookup yields CDR1 SEHNR and CDR2 FQNEAQ (reference sequence). V gave up 4 bases and J gave up 0 bases, with 12 bases separating them. This CDR3 is built from 15 residues. CDR3 in amino acids: CASSYGQYLNTEAFF. The CDR3 DNA reads as TGTGCCAGCAGCTATGGACAGTATCTGAACACTGAAGCTTTCTTT. The full variable domain, its missing parts supplied by reference TRBV7-9 and TRBJ1-1, is DTGVSQNPRHKITKRGQNVTFRCDPISEHNRLYWYRQTLGQGPEFLTYFQNEAQLEKSRLLSDRFSAERPKGSFSTLEIQRTEQGDSAMYLCASSYGQYLNTEAFFGQGTRLTVV.

The chain recombines TRBV18 with TRBJ1-4, with TRBD1 matching 7 bases. Germline loops: CDR1 KGHSH, CDR2 LQKENI. The CDR3 runs to 14 residues. The junction had 3 bases not matched to a gene; V was cut back by 1 base and J by 7 bases. CDR3 amino acids: CASSPRGTVEKLFF. In DNA form, the CDR3 reads TGTGCCAGCTCACCACGCGGGACAGTTGAAAAACTGTTTTTT.

The gene calls are TRBV6-1 and TRBJ2-2, with a possible D match to TRBD2 (5 bases). Germline V gene data show CDR1 as MNHNS and CDR2 as SASEGT. This CDR3 region has 15 residues. Trimming cost V 2 bases and J 8 bases, with 15 bases left between them. The CDR3 coding sequence is TGTGCCAGCAGTGAAATTTTAGGGAGTAGGGGGGAGCTGTTTTTT. Encoded protein: CASSEILGSRGELFF.

J is TRBJ2-7 and V is TRBV30, with D perhaps matching TRBD2 (5 bases). The V end lost 5 bases, the J end lost 6 bases, and 17 bases lay between the germline ends. The CDR3 runs to 13 residues. Germline assignment: CDR1 GTSNPN and CDR2 SVGIG (reference sequence). The CDR3 loop reads CAWSRAGTTEQYF. In DNA form, the CDR3 reads TGTGCCTGGTCCCGGGCGGGTACGACCGAGCAGTACTTC.

The chain couples TRBV15 to TRBJ1-4; 7 bases fit TRBD1. V lost 5 bases to trimming and J lost 8 bases; unmatched junction nucleotides: 5. Germline lookup yields CDR1 LNHNV and CDR2 YYDKDF (reference sequence). The CDR3 sequence is 13 residues long. The CDR3 bases are TGTGCCACCAGCCGGGACAGTAGCGAAAAACTGTTTTTT. It codes for CATSRDSSEKLFF.

V and J are TRBV19 and TRBJ2-5, with a possible D match to TRBD1 (6 bases). Gene TRBJ2-7 matches the end of the DNA better, so the J call may be wrong. CDR3 length: 15 amino acids. The germline V gene encodes CDR1 LNHDA and CDR2 SQIVND (reference sequence). Here the CDR3 reads CASSQNRVGKPEQYF. The CDR3 coding sequence is TGTGCCAGTAGCCAAAACAGGGTTGGCAAACCCGAGCAGTACTTC.

A note on this clone: This CDR3 is also generated by other DNA sequences in the sample. V usage is TRBV19 and J usage is TRBJ1-5, with TRBD1 matching over 8 bases. V dropped 4 bases and J dropped 2; count of bases not matched to a gene: 4. The CDR3 sequence is 15 residues long. Germline assignment: CDR1 LNHDA and CDR2 SQIVND (reference sequence). The CDR3 nucleotides are TGTGCCAGTAGTACCCAGGGGGCTGGCAATCAGCCCCAGCATTTT. Protein sequence: CASSTQGAGNQPQHF.

The chain links TRBV15 to TRBJ2-6, with D tentatively TRBD1 (6 bases). V dropped 0 bases and J dropped 4 bases, with 10 bases sitting between them. Per the germline V gene, CDR1 is LNHNV and CDR2 is YYDKDF (reference sequence). CDR3 length: 16 amino acids. DNA of the CDR3: TGTGCCACCAGCAGAGAACAGGGCTCCGGGGCCAACGTCCTGACTTTC. This translates into CATSREQGSGANVLTF.

This chain joins TRBV10-2 and TRBJ1-6; D unresolved. This CDR3 is built from 16 residues. Germline V lookup: CDR1 WSHSY, CDR2 SAAADI. V was clipped by 7 bases and J by 9 bases, with 22 bases between them. This CDR3 is CASTPDPAYYPSPLHF. CDR3 DNA sequence: TGCGCCAGCACCCCTGATCCAGCTTACTACCCTTCACCCCTCCACTTT.

The chain joins TRBV30 to TRBJ2-7, with a weak D call TRBD1 (6 bases). Germline V gives CDR1 GTSNPN, CDR2 SVGIG (reference sequence). The CDR3 consists of 14 residues. Between the trimmed V and J ends, which lost 3 bases and 0 bases, there was a span of 12 bases. This chain's CDR3 is CAWRLGQTSYEQYF. CDR3 sequence (DNA): TGTGCCTGGAGGTTAGGACAGACCTCCTACGAGCAGTACTTC.

The genes are TRBV30 and TRBJ2-5; TRBD2 agrees at 11 bases. The J call may be wrong; the DNA end is better matched by TRBJ2-7. The CDR3 contains 16 residues. Germline assignment: CDR1 GTSNPN and CDR2 SVGIG (reference sequence). The CDR3 DNA is TGTGCCTGGAGTGTAGGCACTAGCGGGAGATTCTACGAGCAGTACTTC. It specifies CAWSVGTSGRFYEQYF.

The V and J genes are TRBV10-3 and TRBJ2-2; maybe TRBD2 (7 bases). CDR1 ENHRY and CDR2 SYGVKD come from the germline V gene. The V end was cut by 3 bases, the J end by 5 bases, with 22 bases between. The CDR3 length is 18 residues. CDR3: CAISDSTTRGAGTGELFF. The CDR3 region has the DNA TGTGCCATCAGTGACTCCACCACCCGGGGGGCAGGGACCGGGGAGCTGTTTTTT.

This chain connects TRBV14 to TRBJ2-3, with 9 positions matching TRBD1. This CDR3 contains 15 residues. Per germline, CDR1 SGHDN and CDR2 FVKESK. The V segment lost 5 bases and the J segment 4 bases; nucleotides outside the gene matches: 7. CDR3 amino acids: CASSTGTGWPDTQYF. CDR3 coding DNA: TGTGCCAGCAGCACCGGGACAGGGTGGCCAGATACGCAGTATTTT.